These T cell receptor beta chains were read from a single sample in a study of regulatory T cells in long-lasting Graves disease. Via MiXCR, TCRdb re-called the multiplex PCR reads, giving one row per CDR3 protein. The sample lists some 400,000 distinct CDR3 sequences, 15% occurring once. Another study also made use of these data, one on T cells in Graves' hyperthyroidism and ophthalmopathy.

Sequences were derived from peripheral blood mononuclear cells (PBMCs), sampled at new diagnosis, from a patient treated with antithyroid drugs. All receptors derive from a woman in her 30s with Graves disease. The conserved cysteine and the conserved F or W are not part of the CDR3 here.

CDR3: ASRPGGDRHNEQF; V: TRBV28
CDR3: SVKGQISYEQY; V: TRBV29-1
CDR3: ATSREGGEHGYT; V: TRBV15
CDR3: AWRRGGTETQY; V: TRBV30
CDR3: ASSSRRVGATSYEQY; V: TRBV11-2
CDR3: ASSADWNQPQH; V: TRBV11-2
CDR3: ASSPGSWAANYGYT; V: TRBV7-9
CDR3: ASGSAWNTEAF; V: TRBV2
CDR3: ASSDRTNTGELF; V: TRBV10-2
CDR3: ASSSTGNGGIDSPLH; V: TRBV7-2
CDR3: ASSPSSGPYNEQF; V: TRBV7-6
CDR3: ASSEQGRTNT; V: TRBV10-2
CDR3: SARPPGSLNTGELF; V: TRBV20-1
CDR3: ATTAPTGLDTQY; V: TRBV24-1
CDR3: ASRMRSTDTQY; V: TRBV12-3/TRBV12-4
CDR3: ASRPGTGLANEQF; V: TRBV27
CDR3: AWSVGGVHTGELF; V: TRBV30
CDR3: ASSSGQNTDTQY; V: TRBV5-1
CDR3: ASTTDRYSPLH; V: TRBV2
CDR3: ASSAGLGGTEAF; V: TRBV9
CDR3: ATGLQGEPQH; V: TRBV2
CDR3: ASSQGAESNSPLH; V: TRBV9
CDR3: ASLDTGSKDNEQF; V: TRBV7-9
CDR3: ASSQKGLGGYEQF; V: TRBV3-1
CDR3: ASSPVLAGRDEQF; V: TRBV14
CDR3: ASQSTARNEKLF; V: TRBV30
CDR3: SARDPNSGRNTGELF; V: TRBV20-1
CDR3: AISELRDIKTGELF; V: TRBV10-3
CDR3: ASSDISGQQY; V: TRBV6-1
CDR3: ATSGLVSGPSSYNEQF; V: TRBV24-1
CDR3: ASSVGLAGYYNEQF; V: TRBV9
CDR3: ASSLSPTTSGRTDTQY; V: TRBV7-3
CDR3: ASSPGGGDTEAF; V: TRBV18
CDR3: ASSQDSGREQY; V: TRBV3-1
CDR3: ASSQGRELQVLEQY; V: TRBV3-1
CDR3: ATSGADRGDSNQPQH; V: TRBV24-1
CDR3: ASSLSGTAHYEQY; V: TRBV27
CDR3: AWGVTDNEQF; V: TRBV30
CDR3: ASSQRVAGVTDTQY; V: TRBV13
CDR3: ASVRDLTDTQY; V: TRBV2
CDR3: ASSLDPGANVLT; V: TRBV27
CDR3: ASSFSGRAGDAEQF; V: TRBV9
CDR3: ASSVEEDREQY; V: TRBV9
CDR3: ATSGPGTGPYNEQF; V: TRBV24-1
CDR3: ASSEPRAGETQY; V: TRBV6-1
CDR3: SAEMGRQETQY; V: TRBV29-1
CDR3: ASSQATPDTQY; V: TRBV3-1
CDR3: ASSEKRETGELF; V: TRBV10-2
CDR3: SAINSRDTQY; V: TRBV20-1
CDR3: ASSVMSGGTEAF; V: TRBV7-2